A selection of T cell receptor beta chains follows, all from one sample in a study of technical replicates of blood from several donors. Profiling relied on immunoSEQ multiplex PCR, and the TCRdb table lists in-frame clones only, not all of them. The table lists 85,000 to 100,000 clones, 95% of them singletons, with over 0.2% in the top ten. Sequencing was performed on T cells isolated from PBMCs. The receptor source for this set is a human donor in good health. Each CDR3 is given with its conserved first and last residue. Each record gives: CDR3 DNA, CDR3 protein, V gene, clone size, J gene, D gene. The D gene is left open where the match is weak. Expanded clones get a size class; other rows say once, few or many, or leave the size out.

cdr3_nt: TGTGCCAGCAGCGTAAACGGCAATGAGCAGTTCTTC
cdr3_aa: CASSVNGNEQFF
v_call: TRBV9
clone_size: NA
j_call: TRBJ2-1
d_call: NA

cdr3_nt: TGTGCCATCCGGGACAGGCGCGGCACTGAAGCTTTCTTT
cdr3_aa: CAIRDRRGTEAFF
v_call: TRBV6-5
clone_size: once
j_call: TRBJ1-1
d_call: TRBD1

cdr3_nt: TGTGCCAGTAGTCTAGGGAGGAACACTGAAGCTTTCTTT
cdr3_aa: CASSLGRNTEAFF
v_call: TRBV19
clone_size: NA
j_call: TRBJ1-1
d_call: NA

cdr3_nt: TGTGCCAGCAGCTTAGAGGGATATGAGCAGTTCTTC
cdr3_aa: CASSLEGYEQFF
v_call: TRBV28
clone_size: NA
j_call: TRBJ2-1
d_call: NA

cdr3_nt: TGTGCCATCAGTGACCATACTAGCGGGAGATGGGAGACCCAGTACTTC
cdr3_aa: CAISDHTSGRWETQYF
v_call: TRBV10-3
clone_size: NA
j_call: TRBJ2-5
d_call: TRBD2

cdr3_nt: TGTGCCAGCAGCGTAGTTCTAGCGGGCACAGATACGCAGTATTTT
cdr3_aa: CASSVVLAGTDTQYF
v_call: TRBV9
clone_size: NA
j_call: TRBJ2-3
d_call: TRBD2

cdr3_nt: TGTGCCAGCAGCTTAGGGCTAGCGGTGGTTAGGGGAGAGACCCAGTACTTC
cdr3_aa: CASSLGLAVVRGETQYF
v_call: TRBV11-3
clone_size: NA
j_call: TRBJ2-5
d_call: TRBD2

cdr3_nt: TGTGCCAGCGCCGCACAAAGGACTAATTCATACAATGAGCAGTTCTTC
cdr3_aa: CASAAQRTNSYNEQFF
v_call: TRBV12-1
clone_size: NA
j_call: TRBJ2-1
d_call: NA

cdr3_nt: TGTGCCAGCTCACCTAGTAGTCGAACCTACGAGCAGTACTTC
cdr3_aa: CASSPSSRTYEQYF
v_call: TRBV18
clone_size: NA
j_call: TRBJ2-7
d_call: NA

cdr3_nt: TGCGCCAGCAGCTCCATGGCCCGCCCGGAAGCTTTCTTT
cdr3_aa: CASSSMARPEAFF
v_call: TRBV5-1
clone_size: NA
j_call: TRBJ1-1
d_call: NA

cdr3_nt: TGCGCCAGCAGCCAGGGCGTCGGCGGGACTAGCACAGATACGCAGTATTTT
cdr3_aa: CASSQGVGGTSTDTQYF
v_call: TRBV4-1
clone_size: once
j_call: TRBJ2-3
d_call: NA

cdr3_nt: TGTGCCAGCCGACAGGGTAGCAATCAGCCCCAGCATTTT
cdr3_aa: CASRQGSNQPQHF
v_call: TRBV6-6
clone_size: NA
j_call: TRBJ1-5
d_call: TRBD1

cdr3_nt: TGTGCCAGCATGGAAACGACAGGGTACACCGGGGAGCTGTTTTTT
cdr3_aa: CASMETTGYTGELFF
v_call: TRBV2
clone_size: NA
j_call: TRBJ2-2
d_call: TRBD1

cdr3_nt: TGTGCCAGCAGCGGGCCGGGACTAGCGGGAGCTGAGCAGTTCTTC
cdr3_aa: CASSGPGLAGAEQFF
v_call: TRBV13
clone_size: NA
j_call: TRBJ2-1
d_call: TRBD2